This record looks at one T cell receptor (beta chain) sequence and its context. The Seattle site enrolled patients during active infection and followed them longitudinally. This entry comes from a study of blood T cell repertoires in COVID-19. Study background: Specimens from acute and convalescent COVID-19 originated in the United States, Italy and Spain.

Authors' data handling: Reference gene primer amplification gave nucleated cell count estimates. The method was immunoSEQ multiplex PCR; TCRdb's version includes in-frame clones alone and lacks a portion of them. Clone size and the V and J calls come from that table; the DNA yielded D and trimming. Here the sample spans 200,000 or so clones, approximately 90% being singletons. The CDR3 runs 13 residues. CDR1 and CDR2 (germline): SGHAT, FQNNGV. V was clipped by 1 base and J by 13 bases, with 15 bases between them. Sequencing was performed on peripheral blood. The chain uses TRBV11-2 and TRBJ2-3; possible D gene TRBD1, 5 bases. The clonotype was recovered from a man between 60 and 75 years old with COVID-19, enrolled during active disease. The CDR3 DNA reads TGTGCCAGCAGCTTAGGTCAGGGTGGTGAAGAGTATTTT. This codes for CASSLGQGGEEYF.